The 13 T cell receptor beta chains below come from one sample, sequenced in a study of T cell changes during pregnancy in multiple sclerosis. Libraries were prepared by immunoSEQ multiplex PCR; TCRdb keeps only in-frame clonotypes and omits some of them. Of approximately 84,000 clones listed, around 94% are singletons. The sample here was peripheral blood, taken in the second trimester of pregnancy. These receptors all come from a female donor in good health, enrolled as a control in a pregnancy study.

The chain has TRBV27 and TRBJ2-7; a weak D match, TRBD1 (5 bases). This CDR3 is built from 15 residues. V was shortened by 3 bases and J by 6 bases, with 18 bases between the two germline ends. The germline gives CDR1 MNHEY, CDR2 SMNVEV (reference sequence). In DNA form, the CDR3 reads TGTGCCAGCAGTTTCGGAGCAGGGCCCTACGTCGAGCAGTACTTC. It encodes CASSFGAGPYVEQYF.

The V call is TRBV28, the J call TRBJ2-7; D possibly corresponds to TRBD2 (6 bases). V was pared by 4 bases and J by 2 bases, with 12 bases between. Germline assignment: CDR1 MDHEN and CDR2 SYDVKM. This CDR3 contains 14 residues. CDR3: CASSWGGNPYEQYF. The CDR3 bases are TGTGCCAGCAGTTGGGGCGGGAACCCCTACGAGCAGTACTTC.

The chain recombines TRBV7-9 with TRBJ2-5; 11 bases align to TRBD2. Germline V CDR1 and CDR2: SEHNR, FQNEAQ (reference sequence). V gave up 7 bases and J gave up 0 bases; unmatched junction bases: 7. This CDR3 has 16 residues. The CDR3 region is CASTPLTSGNQETQYF. DNA of the CDR3: TGTGCCAGCACCCCATTGACTAGCGGGAACCAAGAGACCCAGTACTTC.

This clone was observed a single time. J is TRBJ1-2 and V is TRBV5-6; possibly TRBD1 for D (5 bases). The CDR3 runs to 15 residues. From germline, CDR1 is SGHDT and CDR2 YYEEEE. Trimming left V 4 bases short and J 1 base short, with 14 bases between. CDR3 DNA sequence: TGTGCCAGCAGCCCGGGGACTGTGGGTAACTATGGCTACACCTTC. This sequence encodes CASSPGTVGNYGYTF. Using reference TRBV5-6 and TRBJ1-2 for the parts outside the CDR3, the full variable domain is DAGVTQSPTHLIKTRGQQVTLRCSPKSGHDTVSWYQQALGQGPQFIFQYYEEEERQRGNFPDRFSGHQFPNYSSELNVNALLLGDSALYLCASSPGTVGNYGYTFGSGTRLTVV.

This chain uses TRBV4-1 with TRBJ2-1; 14 positions match TRBD2. The germline V gene has CDR1 MGHRA and CDR2 YSYEKL. The CDR3 loop spans 16 amino acids. J was trimmed by 8 bases and V by 2 bases; bases with no gene match: 5. Written as DNA, the CDR3 is TGCGCCAGCAGCCAACCGACTAGCGGGAGGGCCTATGAGCAGTTCTTC. Translating gives CASSQPTSGRAYEQFF.

The chain is built from TRBV7-9 and TRBJ2-2; 10 positions agree with TRBD2. Trimming at V came to 5 bases and at J to 4 bases, leaving 10 bases not matched to a gene. Germline lookup yields CDR1 SEHNR and CDR2 FQNEAQ (reference sequence). CDR3 size: 17 residues. CDR3: CASSPQGLAGVTGELFF. CDR3 bases: TGTGCCAGCAGCCCTCAGGGCCTAGCGGGAGTCACCGGGGAGCTGTTTTTT.

The CDR3 DNA follows: TGTGCCAGCAGCCGTCTGGAGAGCAATGAGCAGTTCTTC. It is translated as CASSRLESNEQFF. This chain links TRBV7-6 with TRBJ2-1; D call uncertain. This CDR3 is 13 amino acids long. Germline V gene sequence: CDR1 SGHVS, CDR2 FNYEAQ. V lost 5 bases to trimming and J lost 6 bases, with 11 bases between them.

The rearrangement links TRBV6-5 to TRBJ2-3; D not resolved. The CDR3 length is 13 residues. V was cut by 6 bases and J by 1 base, with 8 bases left in between. Looked up from germline, CDR1 is MNHEY and CDR2 is SVGAGI. Written as DNA, the CDR3 is TGTGCCAGCAGCTTTCCGGGCACAGATACGCAGTATTTT. This translates into CASSFPGTDTQYF.

The J gene is TRBJ2-1, the V gene TRBV9; 7 nucleotides line up with TRBD2. This CDR3 contains 13 residues. CDR1 is SGDLS and CDR2 is YYNGEE in the germline V gene. V was clipped by 0 bases and J by 8 bases; unmatched bases: 2. The CDR3 reads CASSVDTSDEQFF. The CDR3, as DNA: TGTGCCAGCAGCGTAGATACTAGCGATGAGCAGTTCTTC. Full variable domain (remainder filled in from reference TRBV9 and TRBJ2-1): DSGVTQTPKHLITATGQRVTLRCSPRSGDLSVYWYQQSLDQGLQFLIQYYNGEERAKGNILERFSAQQFPDLHSELNLSSLELGDSALYFCASSVDTSDEQFFGPGTRLTVL.

The chain has TRBV15 and TRBJ2-7; a weak D match, TRBD2 (5 bases). Germline CDR1 is LNHNV and CDR2 is YYDKDF (reference sequence). The ends were cut back, 0 bases at V and 2 bases at J, with 14 bases in the middle. This CDR3 spans 16 amino acids. The CDR3 region has the DNA TGTGCCACCAGCAGAGATCATCCCAGCGGCCCCTACGAGCAGTACTTC. Its translation is CATSRDHPSGPYEQYF.

The chain carries TRBV4-2 and TRBJ2-2, with 11 bases fitting TRBD2. This CDR3 is built from 17 residues. Trimming took 3 bases from V and 3 from J; bases not matched to a gene: 6. Germline lookup yields CDR1 LGHNA and CDR2 YNFKEQ. The CDR3 loop reads CASSQELGLADTGELFF. CDR3 DNA sequence: TGTGCCAGCAGCCAGGAACTGGGACTAGCGGACACCGGGGAGCTGTTTTTT.

This chain joins TRBV18 and TRBJ1-5; 7 nucleotides match TRBD1. V lost 3 bases to trimming and J lost 6 bases; unmatched junction nucleotides: 5. CDR3 size: 14 residues. CDR1 and CDR2 (germline): KGHSH, LQKENI. DNA for the CDR3: TGTGCCAGCTCACCTACAGGGGCGGCTCAGCCCCAGCATTTT. The encoded protein is CASSPTGAAQPQHF.

The J gene is TRBJ2-7, the V gene TRBV4-1, with D perhaps matching TRBD2 (5 bases). The CDR3 is 15 residues long. Trimming cost V 2 bases and J 4 bases, with 15 bases left between them. Germline V lookup: CDR1 MGHRA, CDR2 YSYEKL. The CDR3 nucleotides read TGCGCCAGCAGCCAAACAAAGGGTTCGGGGTACGAGCAGTACTTC. Translation gives CASSQTKGSGYEQYF.